This T cell receptor beta chain derives from a study of blood T cell repertoires in COVID-19. Assay used: immunoSEQ multiplex PCR; TCRdb lists only in-frame clones, some missing. The sample shows roughly 160,000 clones, under 90% of them seen only once. Germline V lookup: CDR1 SGDLS, CDR2 YYNGEE. Trimming left V 0 bases short and J 4 bases short, with 13 bases between. The CDR3 has 15 amino acids. The sample holds a few counts of this clone. Participants were aged about 18 to 90 years, lived in around 25 US areas, and enrolled virtually. In Cohort 3, a recovered donor had either two negative PCRs, clearance, or symptom resolution.

This sequence joins TRBV9 and TRBJ1-2, with a possible D match to TRBD1 (5 bases). This TCR came from a woman aged 55-69 years who had recovered from COVID-19. Material: PBMCs or T cells enriched from blood (not recorded which). The CDR3 DNA reads TGTGCCAGCAGCGTAGCGGGGGGAACAGGCTATGGCTACACCTTC. It is translated as CASSVAGGTGYGYTF. Supplemented by reference TRBV9 and TRBJ1-2, the full variable domain reads DSGVTQTPKHLITATGQRVTLRCSPRSGDLSVYWYQQSLDQGLQFLIQYYNGEERAKGNILERFSAQQFPDLHSELNLSSLELGDSALYFCASSVAGGTGYGYTFGSGTRLTVV.